This T cell receptor beta chain originates from a study of T cell responses to AZD1222 COVID-19 vaccine. The overall study: Timing groups of about 4 and about 12 weeks for second doses were pooled. Study-level findings and limits: Clonal diversity may have been underestimated in mostly white British donors. Increased Spike-specific TCR breadth and depth were observed after two AZD1222 doses.

Trimming pared 4 bases from V and 4 bases from J, leaving 16 bases between. CDR1 and CDR2 from the germline V gene are GTSNPN and SVGIG (reference sequence). The length of the CDR3 is 14 residues. In the case of this clone: Its antigen is undetermined.

Generated by immunoSEQ multiplex PCR, the TCRdb table keeps only in-frame clones and is missing some. The table has about 160,000 clones, 94% seen once; the top ten hold roughly 1.3%. The clonotype originates from an adult in good health. The rearrangement uses TRBV30 and TRBJ1-2, with D possibly matching TRBD1 (5 bases). The source material was peripheral blood, sampled on day 0 of AZD1222 vaccination. In nucleotides, the CDR3 is TGTGCCTGGACCCTTGGGACGTCCAGCTATGGCTACACCTTC. Amino acids: CAWTLGTSSYGYTF.